The clone carrying this T cell receptor (delta chain) counts as medium-sized. This sample stems from a study of gamma-delta chains in newborns, infants, children. About the study: Microbial exposure reportedly drives polyclonal innate γδ T cell expansion after birth.

Germline V gene lookup returns CDR1 GEAIGNYY and CDR2 EKD. V lost 1 base to trimming and J lost 0 bases, with 11 bases between them. CDR3 size: 15 residues. TCRdb reprocessed the reads through CATT. The repertoire holds more than 6,000 delta-chain clones, with about 11% as singletons. The TCR was taken from a child who was a newborn, infant or young child, either healthy, febrile or measles-vaccinated (not recorded which). The chain couples TRDV2 to TRDJ1; perhaps TRDD3 as D (6 bases). The sequencing input was blood. The CDR3, as DNA: TGTGCCTGTGACACACTGGGACCGCACACCGATAAACTCATCTTT. As protein: CACDTLGPHTDKLIF.